The T cell receptor beta chain described here comes from a study of cytomegalovirus exposure and HLA in healthy donors. Across the whole study: The approximately 130 validation repertoires matched the roughly 700 first-cohort repertoires in platform, a later analysis reported.

Germline V gives CDR1 SEHNR, CDR2 FQNEAQ (reference sequence). V was trimmed by 3 bases and J by 3 bases, leaving 8 bases between them. The CDR3 covers 14 residues. Produced via immunoSEQ multiplex PCR; TCRdb's table is partial and in-frame only. Of approximately 160,000 clones in the sample, around 85% were seen once. As to this clone: Antigen unknown.

Study results and caveats: There were some public TCRs occurring in many donors, but most TCR sequences were rare. Three CMV-associated chains were confirmed in vitro to be specific for CMV antigens. TCR beta chains numbering 164 were designated cytomegalovirus-associated.

The clonotype was recovered from a man aged 25 to 45 in good health and CMV-seropositive. This sequence joins TRBV7-9 and TRBJ1-4, with D perhaps TRBD1 (5 bases). The specimen was PBMCs. The CDR3 region has the DNA TGTGCCAGCAGCTTGGGGGGTGCTAATGAAAAACTGTTTTTT. Translation gives CASSLGGANEKLFF.